Below, 15 T cell receptor beta chains from the same sample are listed, as sequenced in a study of blood T cell repertoires in COVID-19. Only in-frame clones appear in the TCRdb table, and some are missing; sequencing was by immunoSEQ multiplex PCR. The sample yields roughly 250,000 clones, roughly four fifths seen once. Material for sequencing was peripheral blood. The origin of the receptors is a woman in her sixties or seventies with active or convalescent COVID-19.

The chain recombines TRBV13 with TRBJ1-2, with 12 bases that match TRBD1. The CDR3 length is 16 residues. In germline, CDR1 is PRHDT, CDR2 FYEKMQ (reference sequence). Trimming took 4 bases from V and 6 from J; bases not matched to a gene: 9. CDR3: CASSYRDRGLANGYTF. The CDR3 nucleotides are TGTGCCAGCAGCTACCGGGACAGGGGGCTGGCGAATGGCTACACCTTC.

The chain joins TRBV6-6 to TRBJ2-7; D ambiguous. The CDR3 spans 12 residues. From germline, CDR1 is MNHNY and CDR2 SVGAGI (reference sequence). With 5 bases removed from V and 3 bases from J, the gap between germline ends came to 8 bases. For the CDR3, the DNA is TGTGCCAGCAGTCCCTCCCTCTACGAGCAGTACTTC. It translates to CASSPSLYEQYF.

The V and J genes are TRBV19 and TRBJ1-1; D is undetermined. There are 13 residues in the CDR3. V lost 3 bases and J lost 11, with 16 bases in between. CDR1 and CDR2 from the germline V gene are LNHDA and SQIVND (reference sequence). CDR3 amino acids: CASSIRGYSSAFF. The CDR3 DNA sequence: TGTGCCAGTAGTATTAGAGGTTACTCCTCGGCTTTCTTT.

The V and J genes are TRBV7-6 and TRBJ2-3; D may be TRBD1 (6 bases). This CDR3 comprises 16 residues. Germline values: CDR1 SGHVS, CDR2 FNYEAQ. Trimming took 5 bases from V and 5 from J, leaving 20 bases between them. CDR3 sequence reads: CASSDPTRGLVDTQYF. DNA for the CDR3: TGTGCCAGCAGCGACCCTACCAGGGGCCTTGTAGATACGCAGTATTTT.

This clone was found once. The V gene is TRBV7-8, the J gene TRBJ1-2; 7 nucleotides match TRBD1. Trimming at V came to 4 bases and at J to 2 bases, leaving 10 bases not matched to a gene. Germline lookup yields CDR1 SGHVS and CDR2 FQNEAQ. The length of the CDR3 is 16 residues. CDR3 residues: CASSSTQGLQNYGYTF. For the CDR3, the DNA is TGTGCCAGCAGCTCCACACAGGGGCTACAGAACTATGGCTACACCTTC.

The CDR3 spells CASRTMGPGYEQFF. The CDR3 DNA sequence: TGTGCCAGCAGAACGATGGGCCCAGGGTATGAGCAGTTCTTC. The chain has TRBV6-5 and TRBJ2-1; a possible D gene is TRBD1 (5 bases). Trimming stripped 6 bases from V and 8 bases from J, with 17 bases between. This CDR3 has 14 amino acids. The germline gives CDR1 MNHEY, CDR2 SVGAGI.

The chain joins TRBV18 to TRBJ2-7; D gene unclear. The CDR3 consists of 16 residues. Trimming shortened V by 6 bases and J by 3 bases, and 21 bases separated the two germline ends. Germline values: CDR1 KGHSH, CDR2 LQKENI. As DNA, the CDR3 is TGTGCCAGCTCGTCGACCGTCCTCGCCGGAGACTACGAGCAGTACTTC. Its translation is CASSSTVLAGDYEQYF.

The chain employs TRBV9 and TRBJ2-2; 8 nucleotides line up with TRBD1. The CDR3 spans 17 residues. The ends lost 3 bases at V and 4 bases at J; junction bases unmatched: 11. CDR1 is SGDLS, CDR2 YYNGEE, per germline. CDR3 loop: CASSEGPLRGRTGELFF. CDR3 sequence (DNA): TGTGCCAGCAGCGAGGGGCCACTCAGGGGGCGCACCGGGGAGCTGTTTTTT.

The J gene is TRBJ2-4, the V gene TRBV19; D ambiguous. V was shortened by 5 bases and J by 0 bases, with 8 bases between the two germline ends. There are 14 residues in the CDR3. Germline-derived CDR1 and CDR2 are LNHDA and SQIVND (reference sequence). The CDR3 DNA sequence: TGTGCCAGTAGTCCCGAGTTAGCCAAAAACATTCAGTACTTC. Translated: CASSPELAKNIQYF.

This chain joins TRBV4-2 and TRBJ1-6, with 7 bases identical to TRBD1. The V gene's germline CDR1 is LGHNA and CDR2 YNFKEQ. This CDR3 spans 18 amino acids. J lost 3 bases, V lost 0 bases, and 8 bases had no gene match. Written as DNA, the CDR3 is TGTGCCAGCAGCCAAGATAGTGCTTGGGACAGCTATAATTCACCCCTCCACTTT. Translated, it gives CASSQDSAWDSYNSPLHF.

In its sample, this clone was seen a few times. This chain links TRBV19 with TRBJ2-7; maybe TRBD1 (6 bases). V lost 6 bases and J 5 bases, leaving 11 bases between the germline ends. CDR1 LNHDA and CDR2 SQIVND come from the germline V gene (reference sequence). This CDR3 is 12 amino acids long. The chain's CDR3 is CASSPQGDEQYF. Written as DNA, the CDR3 is TGTGCCAGTAGCCCACAGGGCGACGAGCAGTACTTC.

J is TRBJ2-4 and V is TRBV30; 8 bases match TRBD1. The CDR3 is made up of 14 amino acids. Germline CDR1 and CDR2: GTSNPN and SVGIG (reference sequence). Trimming at V came to 3 bases and at J to 7 bases, leaving 8 bases not matched to a gene. DNA for the CDR3: TGTGCCTGGAGGTCGCGGACAGGGCGGAACATTCAGTACTTC. Its protein product is CAWRSRTGRNIQYF.

The count of this clone is one. Here the CDR3 reads CASSSFGGGTEAFF. Written as DNA, the CDR3 is TGTGCCAGCAGCTCCTTCGGGGGGGGGACTGAAGCTTTCTTT. The rearrangement joins TRBV7-2 to TRBJ1-1, with a possible D match to TRBD1 (5 bases). The CDR3 consists of 14 residues. Germline CDR1 reads SGHTA; CDR2 reads FQGNSA. Trimming stripped 4 bases from V and 5 bases from J, with 14 bases between.

The chain couples TRBV29-1 to TRBJ1-1; D not certain. The germline V and J ends were trimmed by 3 bases and 6 bases, with 14 bases remaining between them. Germline V gives CDR1 SQVTM, CDR2 ANQGSEA. CDR3 length: 13 residues. CDR3 nucleotides: TGCAGCGTTGACCCTGATGCGGGTTCTGAAGCTTTCTTT. It encodes CSVDPDAGSEAFF.

The chain is built from TRBV7-9 and TRBJ1-4; the match to TRBD1 covers 9 bases. CDR1 SEHNR and CDR2 FQNEAQ come from the germline V gene (reference sequence). The CDR3 is made up of 15 amino acids. Trimming at V came to 6 bases and at J to 8 bases, leaving 10 bases not matched to a gene. The CDR3 DNA sequence: TGTGCCAGCAGTCCTCAAGGGACAGGGAGAGAAAAACTGTTTTTT. Translating it yields CASSPQGTGREKLFF.